The entry below gives a single T cell receptor (beta chain) sequence along with its context. This clonotype appeared many times. No cognate antigen has been identified for it. No clone much larger than this one lies a single base away; base qualities are absent. Trimming accounts for 4 bases at V and 7 bases at J, while the number of junction bases matched to no gene is 14. CDR1 and CDR2 were assigned from the germline V gene as SGHRS and YFSETQ. The CDR3 spans 18 residues, from the cysteine through the phenylalanine. Only the CDR3 part of the read is kept: 54 bases, read in frame from the first base. The study was a case-control design nested within a healthcare worker cohort in London, UK, with weekly nasopharyngeal swab PCR tests and blood sampling. Between 23 and 31 March 2020, the week of the UK lockdown, healthcare workers were enrolled and then followed up weekly for as long as 16 weeks. This sample was included in a study of early T cells in non-severe SARS-CoV-2 infection (dated by TCRdb to the early 2020s). In the study overall: Because TCR sequencing was done on bulk RNA from unsorted whole blood, the alpha and beta chains could not be paired. Results the study describes overall, beyond this receptor: Matching against VDJdb was skewed toward anti-spike CD8 responses, likely underestimated virus-specific expansions, and missed private and CD4 specificities.

The library came from 5' RACE. TCRdb records NextSeq 500 as the sequencer. Unique molecular identifiers were attached to individual cDNA molecules in the TCR library protocol so that sequencing error and PCR bias could be corrected. Both TCR alpha and beta chains were sequenced, and tight co-correlation was observed between alpha and beta sequence abundances in each sample. Per the source publication's procedure: Decombinator V4 was used to annotate TCR sequences for V gene, J gene and CDR3. Expanded TCRs were defined as changing significantly between any two time points under a Poisson model with p below 0.0001. TCR abundances were normalised to the total number of TCRs sequenced in each sample and reported as counts per million. MAIT TCRs were defined by TRAV1-2 paired with TRAJ12, TRAJ20 or TRAJ33, and iNKT TCRs by TRAV10 paired with TRAJ18. VDJdb, accessed 1 November 2021, was searched for CMV, EBV and SARS-CoV-2 annotated TCRs, excluding TCRs annotated for multiple antigens. Clones were called with MiXCR by TCRdb after fastp trimmed the public reads at Q25, and only in-frame beta chains were retained. Entries that share a CDR3 protein sequence are merged under the most common genes and DNA. None of the V and J calls come from the authors' own analysis; TCRdb made them. Within this sample are 45,000 to 75,000 distinct CDR3 sequences, with around 13% of them counted one time only. The ten most abundant clones make up around 4.9% of the sample.

The chain joins TRBV5-1 to TRBJ2-1, with TRBD2 identical over 13 junction bases. The sample consisted of whole blood. The sequence was obtained from an adult who was a healthcare worker with PCR-confirmed SARS-CoV-2 infection or an uninfected control (not recorded which). The nucleotide sequence is given as TGCGCCAGCAGCCCCGGACTAGCGGGAGTTAATTTGGGGAATGAGCAGTTCTTC. It is translated as CASSPGLAGVNLGNEQFF. Here the CDR3 is joined to the reference TRBV5-1 and TRBJ2-1 genes, and the full variable domain is: KAGVTQTPRYLIKTRGQQVTLSCSPISGHRSVSWYQQTPGQGLQFLFEYFSETQRNKGNFPGRFSGRQFSNSRSEMNVSTLELGDSALYLCASSPGLAGVNLGNEQFFGPGTRLTVL.